Sequencing of this T cell receptor (beta chain) was carried out in a study of T cell responses to AZD1222 COVID-19 vaccine. General study points: When two AZD1222 doses had been given, Spike-specific TCR breadth and depth rose.

This clone was picked up one time. Its antigen remains unknown. The method was immunoSEQ multiplex PCR; TCRdb's version includes in-frame clones alone and lacks a portion of them. Among about 120,000 clones listed, around 92% were seen once. The sample was peripheral blood, taken 28 days after the second AZD1222 dose. This TCR was recovered from an adult who received the AZD1222 COVID-19 vaccine.

The CDR3 DNA follows: TGCGCCAGCACCGGACAGAGGGCCGGAGATACGCAGTATTTT. Encoded protein: CASTGQRAGDTQYF. The rearrangement links TRBV5-1 to TRBJ2-3; D is possibly TRBD1 (6 bases). Germline V gene data show CDR1 as SGHRS and CDR2 as YFSETQ. V lost 6 bases and J lost 5, with 16 bases in between. This CDR3 is 14 amino acids long.